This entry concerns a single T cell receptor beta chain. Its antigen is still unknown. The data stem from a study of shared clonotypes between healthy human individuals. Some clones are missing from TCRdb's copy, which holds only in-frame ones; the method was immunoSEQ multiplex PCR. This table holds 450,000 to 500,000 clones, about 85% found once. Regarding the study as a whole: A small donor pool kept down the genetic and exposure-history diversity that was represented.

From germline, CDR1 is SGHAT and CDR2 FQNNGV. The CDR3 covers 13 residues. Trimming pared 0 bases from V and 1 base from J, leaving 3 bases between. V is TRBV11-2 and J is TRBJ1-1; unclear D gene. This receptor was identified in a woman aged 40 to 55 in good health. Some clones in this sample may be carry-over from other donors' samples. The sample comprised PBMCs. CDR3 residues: CASSLDPNTEAFF. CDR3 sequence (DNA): TGTGCCAGCAGCTTAGATCCGAACACTGAAGCTTTCTTT.